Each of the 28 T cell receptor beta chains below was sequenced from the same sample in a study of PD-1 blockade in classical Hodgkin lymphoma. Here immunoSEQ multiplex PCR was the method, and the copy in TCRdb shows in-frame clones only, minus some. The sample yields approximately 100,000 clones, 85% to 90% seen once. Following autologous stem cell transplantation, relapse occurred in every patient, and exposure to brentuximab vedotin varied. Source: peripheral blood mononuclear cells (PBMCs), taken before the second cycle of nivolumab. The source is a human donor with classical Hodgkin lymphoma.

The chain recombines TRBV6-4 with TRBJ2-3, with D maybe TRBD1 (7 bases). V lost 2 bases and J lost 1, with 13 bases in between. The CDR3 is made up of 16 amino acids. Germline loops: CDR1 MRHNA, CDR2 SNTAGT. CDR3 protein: CASSDADREGTDTQYF. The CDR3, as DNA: TGTGCCAGCAGTGACGCAGACAGGGAGGGCACAGATACGCAGTATTTT.

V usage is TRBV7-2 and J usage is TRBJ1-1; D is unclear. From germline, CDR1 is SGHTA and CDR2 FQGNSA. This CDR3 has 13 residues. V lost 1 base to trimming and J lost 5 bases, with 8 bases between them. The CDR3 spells CASSLDRLTEAFF. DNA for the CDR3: TGTGCCAGCAGCTTAGACCGGTTGACTGAAGCTTTCTTT.

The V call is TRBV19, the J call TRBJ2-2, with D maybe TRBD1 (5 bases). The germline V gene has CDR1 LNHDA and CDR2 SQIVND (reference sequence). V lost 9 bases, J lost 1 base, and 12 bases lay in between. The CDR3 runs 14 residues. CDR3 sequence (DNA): TGTGCCAGCCATCAGGGCCGGAACACCGGGGAGCTGTTTTTT. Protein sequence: CASHQGRNTGELFF.

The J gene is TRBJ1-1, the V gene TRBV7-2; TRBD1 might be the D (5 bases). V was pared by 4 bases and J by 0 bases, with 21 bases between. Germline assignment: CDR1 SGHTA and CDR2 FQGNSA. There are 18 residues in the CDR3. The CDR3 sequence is CASSSPGVTEAMNTEAFF. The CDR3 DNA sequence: TGTGCCAGCAGCTCACCGGGCGTGACAGAAGCCATGAACACTGAAGCTTTCTTT.

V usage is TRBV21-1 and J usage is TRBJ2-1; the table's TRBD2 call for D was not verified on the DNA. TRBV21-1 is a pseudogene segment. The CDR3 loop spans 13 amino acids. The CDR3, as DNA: TGTGCCAGCAGCAAAGCATCTCACAATGAGCAGTTCTTC. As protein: CASSKASHNEQFF.

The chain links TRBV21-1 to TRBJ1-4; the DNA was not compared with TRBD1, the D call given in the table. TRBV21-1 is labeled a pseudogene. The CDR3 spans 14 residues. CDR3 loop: CASSKGAGEEKLFF. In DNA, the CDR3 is TGTGCCAGCAGCAAAGGGGCAGGGGAGGAAAAACTGTTTTTT.

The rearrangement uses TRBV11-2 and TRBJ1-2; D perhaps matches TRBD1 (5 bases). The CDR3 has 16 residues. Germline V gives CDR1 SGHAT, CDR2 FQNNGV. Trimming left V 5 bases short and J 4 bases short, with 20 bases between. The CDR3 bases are TGTGCCAGCAGCCCATTGAAGGGGCCGTCGGGCTATGGCTACACCTTC. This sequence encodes CASSPLKGPSGYGYTF.

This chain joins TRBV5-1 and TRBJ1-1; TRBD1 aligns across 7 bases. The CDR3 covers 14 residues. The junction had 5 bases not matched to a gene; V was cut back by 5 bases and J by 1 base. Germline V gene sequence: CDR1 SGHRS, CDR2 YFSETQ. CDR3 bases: TGCGCCAGCAGTTGGACAGGACCGAACACTGAAGCTTTCTTT. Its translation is CASSWTGPNTEAFF. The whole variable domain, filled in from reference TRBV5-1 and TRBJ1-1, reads KAGVTQTPRYLIKTRGQQVTLSCSPISGHRSVSWYQQTPGQGLQFLFEYFSETQRNKGNFPGRFSGRQFSNSRSEMNVSTLELGDSALYLCASSWTGPNTEAFFGQGTRLTVV.

CDR3 DNA: TGTGCCAGCAGCCAAGGGGGTATGGGACAGGGGACTTACGAGCAGTACTTC. It is translated as CASSQGGMGQGTYEQYF. V is TRBV28 and J is TRBJ2-7, with 10 bases matching TRBD1. This CDR3 comprises 17 residues. The germline CDR1 and CDR2 sequences are MDHEN and SYDVKM. The V gene end was trimmed by 6 bases and the J gene end by 4 bases; junction bases not matched to a gene: 15.

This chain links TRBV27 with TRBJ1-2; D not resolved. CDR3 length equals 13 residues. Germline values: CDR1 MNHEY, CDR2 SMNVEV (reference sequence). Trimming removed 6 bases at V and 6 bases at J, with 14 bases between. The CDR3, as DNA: TGTGCCAGCAGCCGCCGGGAGGGTGATGGCTACACCTTC. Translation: CASSRREGDGYTF.

As DNA, the CDR3 is TGCGCCAGCAGCCAAGATAGAGGCGATGAGCAGTTCTTC. Encoded protein: CASSQDRGDEQFF. This chain links TRBV4-1 with TRBJ2-1; no reliable D call. V was clipped by 0 bases and J by 8 bases, with 8 bases between them. The germline gives CDR1 MGHRA, CDR2 YSYEKL. The CDR3 consists of 13 residues.

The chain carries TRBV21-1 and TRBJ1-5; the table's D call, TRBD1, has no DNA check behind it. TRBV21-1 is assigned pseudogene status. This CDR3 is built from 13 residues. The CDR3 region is CASSIIRDQPQHF. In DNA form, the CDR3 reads TGTGCCAGCAGCATAATCAGGGATCAGCCCCAGCATTTT.

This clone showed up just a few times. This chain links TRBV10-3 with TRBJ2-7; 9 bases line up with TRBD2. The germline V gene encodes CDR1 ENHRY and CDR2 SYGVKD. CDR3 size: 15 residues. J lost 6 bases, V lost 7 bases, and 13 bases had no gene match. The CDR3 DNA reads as TGTGCCATCAAGAAGGGACTAGCTATCGGTGGCGAGCAGTACTTC. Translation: CAIKKGLAIGGEQYF.

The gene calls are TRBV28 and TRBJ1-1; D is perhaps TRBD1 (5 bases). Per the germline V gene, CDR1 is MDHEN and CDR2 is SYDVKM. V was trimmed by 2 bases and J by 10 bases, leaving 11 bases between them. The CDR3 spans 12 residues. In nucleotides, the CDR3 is TGTGCCAGCAGTTTAGAGGGGATGGGAGCTTTCTTT. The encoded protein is CASSLEGMGAFF.

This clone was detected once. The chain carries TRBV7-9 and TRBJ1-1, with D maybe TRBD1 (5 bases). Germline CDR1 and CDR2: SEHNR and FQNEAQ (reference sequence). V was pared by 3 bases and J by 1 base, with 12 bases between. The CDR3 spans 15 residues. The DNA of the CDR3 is TGTGCCAGCAGCTTTACAGGCCATTCGAACACTGAAGCTTTCTTT. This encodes CASSFTGHSNTEAFF.

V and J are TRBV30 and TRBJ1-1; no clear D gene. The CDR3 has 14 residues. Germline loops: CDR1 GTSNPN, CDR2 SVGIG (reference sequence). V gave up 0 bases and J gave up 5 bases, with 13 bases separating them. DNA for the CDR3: TGTGCCTGGAGTGTATTGCCCACGCGGACTGAAGCTTTCTTT. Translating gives CAWSVLPTRTEAFF.

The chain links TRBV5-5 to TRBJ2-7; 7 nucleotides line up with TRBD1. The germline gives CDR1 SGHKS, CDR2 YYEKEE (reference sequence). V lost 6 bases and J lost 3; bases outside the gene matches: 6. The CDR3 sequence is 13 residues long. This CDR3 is CASNRGDNYEQYF. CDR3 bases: TGTGCCAGCAACAGGGGCGACAACTACGAGCAGTACTTC. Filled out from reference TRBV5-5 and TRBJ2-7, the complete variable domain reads DAGVTQSPTHLIKTRGQQVTLRCSPISGHKSVSWYQQVLGQGPQFIFQYYEKEERGRGNFPDRFSARQFPNYSSELNVNALLLGDSALYLCASNRGDNYEQYFGPGTRLTVT.

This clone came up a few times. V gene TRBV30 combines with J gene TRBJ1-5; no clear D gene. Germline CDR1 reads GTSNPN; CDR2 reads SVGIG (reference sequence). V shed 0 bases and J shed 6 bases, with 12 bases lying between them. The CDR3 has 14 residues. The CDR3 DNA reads TGTGCCTGGAGTGTACAAGGGATATCTCAGCCCCAGCATTTT. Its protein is CAWSVQGISQPQHF.

The CDR3 sequence is CASSIGGPYNEQFF. DNA for the CDR3: TGTGCCAGCAGTATCGGGGGGCCTTACAATGAGCAGTTCTTC. This chain joins TRBV6-4 and TRBJ2-1; a weak D match, TRBD2 (7 bases). CDR1 is MRHNA and CDR2 is SNTAGT in the germline V gene. V shed 5 bases and J shed 4 bases, with 12 bases lying between them. This CDR3 is 14 amino acids long.

This CDR3 is CASSVISSLASLTFPTEAFF. CDR3 bases: TGTGCCAGCAGCGTAATTTCTTCGTTGGCGTCCCTAACCTTCCCCACTGAAGCTTTCTTT. This chain connects TRBV9 to TRBJ1-1; D gene ambiguous. This CDR3 contains 20 residues. Germline V CDR1 and CDR2: SGDLS, YYNGEE. The V and J ends lost 1 base and 4 bases respectively, with 29 bases between them. Looking up the rest from reference TRBV9 and TRBJ1-1 gives the full variable domain: DSGVTQTPKHLITATGQRVTLRCSPRSGDLSVYWYQQSLDQGLQFLIQYYNGEERAKGNILERFSAQQFPDLHSELNLSSLELGDSALYFCASSVISSLASLTFPTEAFFGQGTRLTVV.

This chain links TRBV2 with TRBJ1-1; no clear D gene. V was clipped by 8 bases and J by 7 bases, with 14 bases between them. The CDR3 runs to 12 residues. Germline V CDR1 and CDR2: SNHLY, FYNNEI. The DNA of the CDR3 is TGTGCCAGCCGTCCACTAGGGTTTGAAGCTTTCTTT. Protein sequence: CASRPLGFEAFF.

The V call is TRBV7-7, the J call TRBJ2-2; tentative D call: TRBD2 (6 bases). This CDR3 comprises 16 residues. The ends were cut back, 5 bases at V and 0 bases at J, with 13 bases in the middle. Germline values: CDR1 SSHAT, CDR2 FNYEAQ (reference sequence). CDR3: CASSRGNSANTGELFF. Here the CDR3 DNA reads TGTGCCAGCAGCCGGGGGAACAGTGCGAACACCGGGGAGCTGTTTTTT.

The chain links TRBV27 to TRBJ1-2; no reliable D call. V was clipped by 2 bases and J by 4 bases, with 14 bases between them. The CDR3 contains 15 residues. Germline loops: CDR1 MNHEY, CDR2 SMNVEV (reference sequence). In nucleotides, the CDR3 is TGTGCCAGCAGTTTAGAATGGGGAAGTTCCTATGGCTACACCTTC. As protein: CASSLEWGSSYGYTF.

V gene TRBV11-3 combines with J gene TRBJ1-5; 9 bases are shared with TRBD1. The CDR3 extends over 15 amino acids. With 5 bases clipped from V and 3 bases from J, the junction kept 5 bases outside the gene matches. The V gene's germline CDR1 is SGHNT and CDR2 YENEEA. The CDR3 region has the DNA TGTGCCAGCAGCCCAGGGACAGGGCCCAATCAGCCCCAGCATTTT. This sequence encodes CASSPGTGPNQPQHF.

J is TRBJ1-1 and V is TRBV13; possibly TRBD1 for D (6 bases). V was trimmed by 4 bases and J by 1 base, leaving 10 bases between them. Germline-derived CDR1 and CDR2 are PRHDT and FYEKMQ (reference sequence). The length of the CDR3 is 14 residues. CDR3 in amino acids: CASSSATGNTEAFF. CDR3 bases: TGTGCCAGCAGCTCCGCGACAGGGAACACTGAAGCTTTCTTT.

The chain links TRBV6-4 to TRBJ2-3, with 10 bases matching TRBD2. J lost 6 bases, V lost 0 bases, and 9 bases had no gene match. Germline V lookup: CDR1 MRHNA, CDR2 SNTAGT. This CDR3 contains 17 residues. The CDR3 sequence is CASSDSSVTSGADTQYF. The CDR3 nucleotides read TGTGCCAGCAGTGACTCGAGTGTAACTAGCGGGGCCGATACGCAGTATTTT.

CDR3 sequence (DNA): TGTGCCACCAGCAGAGATGGGTACACAGATACGCAGTATTTT. It encodes CATSRDGYTDTQYF. This sequence joins TRBV15 and TRBJ2-3; D gene uncertain. From germline, CDR1 is LNHNV and CDR2 YYDKDF (reference sequence). This CDR3 comprises 14 residues. The V gene lost 0 bases and the J gene lost 2 bases, with 6 bases spanning the gap.

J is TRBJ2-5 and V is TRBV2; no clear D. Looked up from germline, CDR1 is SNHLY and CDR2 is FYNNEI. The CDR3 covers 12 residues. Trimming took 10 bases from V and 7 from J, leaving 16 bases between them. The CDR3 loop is CAISWQGLTQYF. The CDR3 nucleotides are TGTGCCATTAGCTGGCAAGGGCTGACCCAGTACTTC.